This TCR beta chain emerged from a study of blood T cell repertoires in COVID-19 (dated by TCRdb to the early 2020s). Regarding the study in general: Samples covering the acute and convalescent phases of COVID-19 were provided by collaborators in the United States, Italy and Spain. The material from the prospective study consisted of cDNA or gDNA derived from T cells, B-cell-depleted T cells, or PBMCs. Deeply sampled blood TCRbeta repertoires from subjects exposed to, actively infected with, or recovered from COVID-19 were included in the dataset. The repertoires were released in a freely available public database intended as a resource for research on the immune response to SARS-CoV-2. The samples were drawn from the first 160 participants of the ongoing ImmuneRACE study and from 1,254 subjects provided by 6 global collaborators. Sample metadata almost always included a de-identified subject ID, COVID-19 status, age in years and sex. Where available, HLA class I and class II types were taken from metadata supplied by the sample provider and were not determined by assay-based typing.

Overall results and qualifications from the work: How much clinical and demographic metadata was included differed by source and by participant, and the metadata was provided uncurated.

The immunoSEQ Assay, a bias-controlled multiplex PCR, was used to amplify TCRbeta CDR3 regions from genomic DNA. The original pipeline was this. Within the assay, amplification of reference gene primers was used to estimate how many nucleated cells each sample contained. Sequence reads were collapsed and filtered to measure the absolute abundance of every unique TCRbeta CDR3 rearrangement. For each sample, productive Simpson clonality was calculated by taking the square root of Simpson's diversity index across productive rearrangements. In TCRdb, the immuneACCESS table is reduced to in-frame sequences with V and J assigned. These tables do not hold every clone; where another copy was compared, an unresolved V gene accounts for under half, and the others remain unexplained. The V and J calls and the clone size are those of that table, but D and trimming were determined from the DNA. The sample profile shows more than 55,000 clones; roughly 80% of them were found once. In total, the top ten clones hold roughly 13% of the sample.

Each collaborating institution followed its own protocols to collect whole blood in K2EDTA tubes. For TCRbeta analysis, collaborator samples were shipped as frozen whole blood, as isolated PBMCs, or as DNA extracted from either sample type. This clone came up a few times. Its specific antigen is unknown. One base away there is no much larger clone; base qualities are not given. The germline V gene (reference sequence) sets CDR1 to GTSNPN and CDR2 to SVGIG. There are 13 amino acids in the CDR3, from cysteine to phenylalanine inclusive. CDR3 DNA is the only sequence kept; it has 39 bases, read in frame from the first base. At the junction V is shortened by 7 bases and J by 4 bases, with 16 bases in between.

What was sequenced was peripheral blood. This sequence uses TRBV30 and TRBJ1-1; perhaps TRBD1 is the D gene, with 5 bases matching. The TCR comes from a woman in her seventies with acute or convalescent COVID-19. The CDR3 sequence is CASFRVQGTEAFF. The DNA is TGTGCCTCCTTTAGGGTCCAGGGCACTGAAGCTTTCTTT.